Listed here are 20 T cell receptor beta chains from one sample, sequenced in a study of cytomegalovirus exposure and HLA in healthy donors. Primers for the PCR totalled 60 Vbeta and 13 Jbeta. Clones were sequenced by immunoSEQ multiplex PCR, and TCRdb holds only the in-frame ones, with some missing. Here the sample table reports some 110,000 clones. The sample taken for sequencing was PBMCs. The origin of the receptors is a man in his forties or fifties in good health and CMV-seronegative.

V and J are TRBV30 and TRBJ2-7; TRBD2 matches at 7 bases. CDR1 and CDR2 from the germline V gene are GTSNPN and SVGIG (reference sequence). This CDR3 has 13 amino acids. Germline trimming cut 2 bases from V and 2 bases from J; bases unmatched to any gene: 3. The CDR3 DNA reads TGTGCCTGGAGTATCGGACTAGCCTACGAGCAGTACTTC. This codes for CAWSIGLAYEQYF.

The V call is TRBV6-6, the J call TRBJ2-7, with 7 positions matching TRBD1. This CDR3 contains 14 residues. Unmatched junction bases numbered 2, after V lost 2 bases and J lost 1 base. The germline gives CDR1 MNHNY, CDR2 SVGAGI (reference sequence). CDR3 DNA: TGTGCCAGCAGTTACCCGGGACAGTCCTACGAGCAGTACTTC. Its protein is CASSYPGQSYEQYF.

This chain joins TRBV5-1 and TRBJ2-1, with unresolved D. Germline V gene sequence: CDR1 SGHRS, CDR2 YFSETQ. Trimming took 2 bases from V and 5 from J, leaving 5 bases between them. This CDR3 region has 12 residues. CDR3 in DNA: TGCGCCAGCAGCTTTTCTGACAATGAGCAGTTCTTC. This translates into CASSFSDNEQFF.

The rearrangement links TRBV9 to TRBJ2-6, with 15 bases aligning to TRBD2. Germline CDR1 SGDLS, CDR2 YYNGEE. This CDR3 has 19 amino acids. The ends lost 4 bases at V and 4 bases at J; junction bases unmatched: 9. The CDR3 nucleotides read TGTGCCAGCAGCCCCCGGACTAGCGGGAGGGCGAAAGGGGCCAACGTCCTGACTTTC. Translation: CASSPRTSGRAKGANVLTF.

The CDR3 DNA is TGTGCCAGCAGCACTACCGGGACAGACCCCTACGAGCAGTACTTC. Its translation: CASSTTGTDPYEQYF. The rearrangement joins TRBV11-3 to TRBJ2-7, with TRBD1 matching 7 bases. CDR1 is SGHNT and CDR2 is YENEEA in the germline V gene. The length of the CDR3 is 15 residues. V trimming: 5 bases; J trimming: 2 bases; junction bases outside the gene matches: 9.

This chain links TRBV6-1 with TRBJ1-1; no clear D. Deletions cut 4 bases from V and 2 bases from J, with 14 bases between. This CDR3 region has 15 residues. The germline V gene encodes CDR1 MNHNS and CDR2 SASEGT. CDR3 coding DNA: TGTGCCAGCAGTGGGGGAGTGGCACCTAACACTGAAGCTTTCTTT. This encodes CASSGGVAPNTEAFF.

V usage is TRBV7-9 and J usage is TRBJ1-4; 9 bases are a match to TRBD1. In germline, CDR1 is SEHNR, CDR2 FQNEAQ (reference sequence). The CDR3 is made up of 15 amino acids. The V gene end was trimmed by 5 bases and the J gene end by 7 bases; junction bases not matched to a gene: 8. The CDR3 spells CASSTRTGEREKLFF. The CDR3 DNA sequence: TGTGCCAGCAGCACCCGGACAGGGGAGCGTGAAAAACTGTTTTTT.

V gene TRBV9 combines with J gene TRBJ1-2, with 9 positions matching TRBD1. CDR3 length: 14 residues. CDR1 is SGDLS and CDR2 is YYNGEE in the germline V gene. The J segment lost 7 bases and the V segment lost 5 bases, leaving 9 bases of the junction unmatched. CDR3 loop: CASREMGQGGGYTF. CDR3 in DNA: TGTGCCAGCAGAGAAATGGGACAGGGAGGTGGCTACACCTTC.

The rearrangement uses TRBV11-3 and TRBJ2-1; D not resolved. The V gene's germline CDR1 is SGHNT and CDR2 YENEEA. This CDR3 has 15 residues. V lost 0 bases and J 0 bases, leaving 6 bases between the germline ends. The CDR3 sequence: CASSLEGSSYNEQFF. Here the CDR3 DNA reads TGTGCCAGCAGCTTAGAGGGCTCCTCCTACAATGAGCAGTTCTTC. The whole variable domain, filled in from reference TRBV11-3 and TRBJ2-1, reads EAGVVQSPRYKIIEKKQPVAFWCNPISGHNTLYWYLQNLGQGPELLIRYENEEAVDDSQLPKDRFSAERLKGVDSTLKIQPAELGDSAVYLCASSLEGSSYNEQFFGPGTRLTVL.

The chain couples TRBV18 to TRBJ2-3, with 7 nucleotides matching TRBD1. Germline V gene lookup returns CDR1 KGHSH and CDR2 LQKENI. With V trimmed by 5 bases and J by 3 bases, 8 bases remained unmatched. The CDR3 covers 15 residues. CDR3 nucleotides: TGTGCCAGCTCAGATCGACAGGGATTTACAGATACGCAGTATTTT. Amino acids: CASSDRQGFTDTQYF.

This sequence joins TRBV2 and TRBJ1-2; no firm D call. CDR3 length: 14 residues. The V gene lost 6 bases and the J gene lost 1 base, with 12 bases spanning the gap. CDR1 SNHLY and CDR2 FYNNEI come from the germline V gene. Here the CDR3 reads CASRRISNNYGYTF. CDR3 DNA sequence: TGTGCCAGCAGGCGGATCTCCAATAACTATGGCTACACCTTC.

The chain couples TRBV11-2 to TRBJ2-5; perhaps TRBD2 as D (6 bases). CDR1 SGHAT and CDR2 FQNNGV come from the germline V gene. The length of the CDR3 is 16 residues. The germline V and J ends were trimmed by 1 base and 1 base, with 13 bases remaining between them. CDR3 in amino acids: CASSLGLAPFQETQYF. The CDR3 nucleotides are TGTGCCAGCAGCTTAGGGCTAGCGCCCTTCCAAGAGACCCAGTACTTC. Filled out from reference TRBV11-2 and TRBJ2-5, the complete variable domain reads EAGVAQSPRYKIIEKRQSVAFWCNPISGHATLYWYQQILGQGPKLLIQFQNNGVVDDSQLPKDRFSAERLKGVDSTLKIQPAKLEDSAVYLCASSLGLAPFQETQYFGPGTRLLVL.

V is TRBV11-2 and J is TRBJ1-2; weak D call: TRBD1 (6 bases). This CDR3 is built from 13 residues. In germline, CDR1 is SGHAT, CDR2 FQNNGV. Trimming left V 2 bases short and J 5 bases short, with 9 bases between. The CDR3 coding sequence is TGTGCCAGCAGCTTATATAGGGGGTATGGCTACACCTTC. This encodes CASSLYRGYGYTF.

V gene TRBV6-5 combines with J gene TRBJ2-3, with TRBD1 matching over 7 bases. The trim removed 2 bases at V and 7 bases at J, leaving 6 bases unmatched. This CDR3 comprises 14 residues. Germline V gene data show CDR1 as MNHEY and CDR2 as SVGAGI. Here the CDR3 DNA reads TGTGCCAGCAGTTACGACAGGGACATGAATACGCAGTATTTT. Translating gives CASSYDRDMNTQYF.

This chain joins TRBV28 and TRBJ2-7; D may be TRBD1 (5 bases). Germline CDR1 and CDR2: MDHEN and SYDVKM. Trimming stripped 2 bases from V and 2 bases from J, with 13 bases between. The CDR3 loop spans 15 amino acids. CDR3 loop: CASSLQAGKTYEQYF. Here the CDR3 DNA reads TGTGCCAGCAGTTTACAGGCAGGGAAAACCTACGAGCAGTACTTC.

This rearrangement joins TRBV6-6 to TRBJ1-1, with 10 bases lining up with TRBD1. In germline, CDR1 is MNHNY, CDR2 SVGAGI (reference sequence). V was pared by 5 bases and J by 5 bases, with 5 bases of the junction left unmatched. The CDR3 contains 14 residues. The CDR3, as DNA: TGTGCCAGCAGTGACAGGGGGCAATGGACTGAAGCTTTCTTT. Translation: CASSDRGQWTEAFF.

The chain has TRBV11-2 and TRBJ2-5; TRBD2 agrees at 11 bases. Germline V gives CDR1 SGHAT, CDR2 FQNNGV. The CDR3 is 17 residues long. Unmatched junction bases numbered 9, after V lost 1 base and J lost 5 bases. This chain's CDR3 is CASSLVRGIAGGETQYF. The CDR3 nucleotides are TGTGCCAGCAGCTTAGTTCGCGGGATAGCGGGAGGGGAGACCCAGTACTTC.

This rearrangement joins TRBV11-3 to TRBJ2-5; 9 bases map to TRBD2. V lost 2 bases to trimming and J lost 2 bases; unmatched junction nucleotides: 15. Germline CDR1 SGHNT, CDR2 YENEEA. There are 19 residues in the CDR3. CDR3 in DNA: TGTGCCAGCAGCTTAACCCACTTTATGGCGGGAGGGGAACAAGAGACCCAGTACTTC. Its protein product is CASSLTHFMAGGEQETQYF.

V and J are TRBV6-5 and TRBJ1-1; the D is unclear. The V and J ends lost 6 bases and 0 bases respectively, with 11 bases between them. The CDR3 sequence is 14 residues long. Looked up from germline, CDR1 is MNHEY and CDR2 is SVGAGI. The CDR3 spells CASRFTQVNTEAFF. CDR3 DNA: TGTGCCAGCAGATTCACGCAGGTGAACACTGAAGCTTTCTTT.

The chain uses TRBV5-6 and TRBJ2-1, with TRBD1 identical over 11 bases. The CDR3 spans 15 residues. V lost 3 bases and J lost 4; bases outside the gene matches: 3. CDR1 is SGHDT and CDR2 is YYEEEE in the germline V gene. The CDR3 is CASSSGTGGYNEQFF. CDR3 nucleotides: TGTGCCAGCAGCTCCGGGACAGGGGGATACAATGAGCAGTTCTTC.